The rows below give T cell receptor beta chains drawn from one sample of a study of shared clonotypes between healthy human individuals. TCRdb's copy holds only in-frame clones and misses some; the assay was immunoSEQ multiplex PCR. The table has around 2,000,000 clones, approximately 95% seen once. Material for sequencing was naive CD4+ T cells sorted from blood. The receptors derive from a man aged 18 to 30 in good health. CDR3s include the opening cysteine and the closing phenylalanine or tryptophan. The order of the fields is D gene, V gene, CDR3 length, clone size, J gene, CDR3 DNA, CDR3 protein. D genes are given only for firm matches. Size tells how often a clone was seen (once, few, many) or the class of an expanded clone, and some rows leave it out.

-	TRBV18	15	-	TRBJ1-1	TGTGCCAGCTCCCATAACACAGGGAGGAACACTGAAGCTTTCTTT	CASSHNTGRNTEAFF
-	TRBV5-1	15	-	TRBJ1-3	TGCGCCAGCAGCTTGGATGGGGTCTCTGGAAACACCATATATTTT	CASSLDGVSGNTIYF
-	TRBV25-1	14	-	TRBJ2-3	TGTGCCAGCAGTGAATTAACTAGCACAGATACGCAGTATTTT	CASSELTSTDTQYF
-	TRBV5-1	14	-	TRBJ2-7	TGCGCCAGCAGCCCGCTTGACCTAGCCTACGAGCAGTACTTC	CASSPLDLAYEQYF
-	TRBV28	15	-	TRBJ2-3	TGTGCCAGCAGTTTAGTAACGTTGGGAGCAGATACGCAGTATTTT	CASSLVTLGADTQYF
-	TRBV19	13	-	TRBJ1-3	TGTGCCAGTACCACGGTTGGGGGAAACACCATATATTTT	CASTTVGGNTIYF
-	TRBV14	14	-	TRBJ1-4	TGTGCCAGCAGCCAAAAACTGGGGAATGAAAAACTGTTTTTT	CASSQKLGNEKLFF
TRBD1	TRBV2	15	-	TRBJ1-2	TGTGCCAGCAGTGGGACAGGGGGCGGTAGCTATGGCTACACCTTC	CASSGTGGGSYGYTF
TRBD1	TRBV7-2	15	-	TRBJ2-3	TGTGCCAGCAGCTCCGGGACAGGGCGCACAGATACGCAGTATTTT	CASSSGTGRTDTQYF
-	TRBV7-6	14	-	TRBJ1-1	TGTGCCAGCAGCTTCGTCGGGACAAACACTGAAGCTTTCTTT	CASSFVGTNTEAFF
TRBD1	TRBV14	15	-	TRBJ2-2	TGTGCCAGCAGCATTGGGACAGGGGTTACCGGGGAGCTGTTTTTT	CASSIGTGVTGELFF
-	TRBV28	13	-	TRBJ2-1	TGTGCCAGCAGTGGGATCAGGGGAGGTGAGCAGTTCTTC	CASSGIRGGEQFF
-	TRBV30	15	-	TRBJ1-2	TGTGCCTGGACCCCTATCAGGGGTTCGGGCTATGGCTACACCTTC	CAWTPIRGSGYGYTF
-	TRBV13	14	-	TRBJ2-3	TGTGCCAGCAGCTTACGGGGGGCCGCAGATACGCAGTATTTT	CASSLRGAADTQYF
-	TRBV28	12	-	TRBJ1-4	TGTGCCAGCAGTGATTTGGGCGAAAAACTGTTTTTT	CASSDLGEKLFF
TRBD1	TRBV6-6	13	-	TRBJ2-7	TGTGCCAGCAGTTGGTTAACAGGGGACGAGCAGTACTTC	CASSWLTGDEQYF
-	TRBV30	16	-	TRBJ1-3	TGTGCCTGGAGTTTTAGCAGGAGTATCTCTGGAAACACCATATATTTT	CAWSFSRSISGNTIYF
-	TRBV6-5	15	-	TRBJ2-7	TGTGCCAGCAGTTACGGAAAGGGACGGGCCTACGAGCAGTACTTC	CASSYGKGRAYEQYF
-	TRBV6-1	16	once	TRBJ1-4	TGTGCCAGCAGTGAAGAGCGGGGGACAACTAATGAAAAACTGTTTTTT	CASSEERGTTNEKLFF
-	TRBV5-6	13	-	TRBJ2-7	TGTGCCAGCAGCTTGGGCCCCCGGGACGAGCAGTACTTC	CASSLGPRDEQYF
-	TRBV6-5	14	-	TRBJ1-5	TGTGCCAGCAGTTACTCCGGCAGGGGTCAGCCCCAGCATTTT	CASSYSGRGQPQHF
TRBD2	TRBV14	15	-	TRBJ2-3	TGTGCCAGCAGCCGAGCTAGCGGGAAGACAGATACGCAGTATTTT	CASSRASGKTDTQYF
-	TRBV28	11	once	TRBJ1-2	TGTGCCATCTATACAGGGAATGGCTACACCTTC	CAIYTGNGYTF
-	TRBV4-1	15	-	TRBJ2-7	TGCGCCAGCAGCGGGTACGGGGGAAATTCCTACGAGCAGTACTTC	CASSGYGGNSYEQYF
-	TRBV5-1	14	once	TRBJ2-7	TGCGCCAGCAGCTCAGACTTAGGTCCCTACGAGCAGTACTTC	CASSSDLGPYEQYF
-	TRBV6-5	14	-	TRBJ2-7	TGTGCCAGCAGACCCGGGGGAAGCTCCTACGAGCAGTACTTC	CASRPGGSSYEQYF
TRBD1	TRBV6-5	14	-	TRBJ1-6	TGTGCCAGCAGTTACAGGGGGCCCAATTCACCCCTCCACTTT	CASSYRGPNSPLHF
TRBD2	TRBV4-3	17	once	TRBJ2-3	TGCGCCAGCAGCCTTAGGACTAGCGGGACTAGCACAGATACGCAGTATTTT	CASSLRTSGTSTDTQYF
-	TRBV29-1	9	-	TRBJ1-6	TGCAGGGAGGGTTCACCCCTCCACTTT	CREGSPLHF
-	TRBV19	16	-	TRBJ1-2	TGTGCCAGTAGTACCTTTTCAGGGTCACGAGGCTATGGCTACACCTTC	CASSTFSGSRGYGYTF
TRBD2	TRBV18	14	-	TRBJ2-7	TGTGCCAGCTCACCAAGGCGGGGGACGGGGGAGCAGTACTTC	CASSPRRGTGEQYF